This T cell receptor (beta chain) comes out of a study of sequential checkpoint blockade in melanoma. Germline CDR1 and CDR2: SQVTM and ANQGSEA. After removal of 0 bases from V and 1 base from J, the junction contained 11 bases not matched to a gene. This CDR3 comprises 18 residues. Described treatment: randomized to nivolumab then ipilimumab (arm A) or the reverse (arm B). Patients had received no earlier DNA-damaging chemotherapy. Data came from immunoSEQ multiplex PCR; TCRdb stores just in-frame clones and leaves some out. The table lists 10,000 to 15,000 clones, about three quarters of them singletons.

The gene calls are TRBV29-1 and TRBJ2-5, with 10 bases matching TRBD2. Sequenced material: CD8+ T cells sorted from blood (inferred from file names), taken from a patient given nivolumab and ipilimumab in sequence. The clonotype originates from a human donor with melanoma. CDR3 nucleotides: TGCAGCGTTGAAGATCGGCCTAGCGGGAGATCCGGCCAAGAGACCCAGTACTTC. It yields the protein CSVEDRPSGRSGQETQYF. The whole variable domain, remainder taken from reference TRBV29-1 and TRBJ2-5, is SAVISQKPSRDICQRGTSLTIQCQVDSQVTMMFWYRQQPGQSLTLIATANQGSEATYESGFVIDKFPISRPNLTFSTLTVSNMSPEDSSIYLCSVEDRPSGRSGQETQYFGPGTRLLVL.